These T cell receptor beta chains were read from a single sample in a study of shared clonotypes between healthy human individuals. Profiling relied on immunoSEQ multiplex PCR, and the TCRdb table lists in-frame clones only, not all of them. The top ten clones hold roughly 0.13% of a sample with under 2,500,000 clones, nearly 97% of them seen once. The sample consisted of naive CD4+ T cells sorted from blood. These receptors all come from a man aged 18 to 35 in good health. The CDR3 runs from the conserved cysteine through the conserved F or W. A D gene is named only where the DNA matches it firmly. Where a row states a size, it is once, few, many or the class of an expanded clone; other rows omit it.

>TRBV30|-|TRBJ2-7|-
TGTGCCTGGCGCCGGGACTCAACCTACGAGCAGTACTTC
CAWRRDSTYEQYF
>TRBV28|TRBD2|TRBJ2-3|-
TGTGCCAGCAGTTCCAACGCCCCGACTAGCGGGGACACAGATACGCAGTATTTT
CASSSNAPTSGDTDTQYF
>TRBV11-2|-|TRBJ2-3|-
TGTGCCAGCAGCTTAGGGAGCCCCACAGATACGCAGTATTTT
CASSLGSPTDTQYF
>TRBV30|-|TRBJ1-5|once
TGTGCCTGGAGTCCCCCTCCGACTGCCGCGGGCAATCAGCCCCAGCATTTT
CAWSPPPTAAGNQPQHF
>TRBV18|-|TRBJ1-2|-
TGTGCCAGCTCACCTGGTTCAGGCCTAGGTGGCTACACCTTC
CASSPGSGLGGYTF
>TRBV28|-|TRBJ2-7|-
TGTGCCAGCGGGACTCTCGCCTACGAGCAGTACTTC
CASGTLAYEQYF
>TRBV6-1|-|TRBJ1-5|-
TGTGCCAGCAGCTTCCGGGACAATAGCAATCAGCCCCAGCATTTT
CASSFRDNSNQPQHF
>TRBV30|-|TRBJ1-6|-
TGTGCCTGGAGTGAGACTACACCCCTCCACTTT
CAWSETTPLHF
>TRBV28|-|TRBJ1-2|-
TGTGCCAGCAGCTCGGGCTTCTATGGCTACACCTTC
CASSSGFYGYTF
>TRBV5-1|-|TRBJ1-1|-
TGCGCCAGCAGCTTGGTCGGGGAGTACGTCACTGAAGCTTTCTTT
CASSLVGEYVTEAFF
>TRBV5-1|-|TRBJ2-7|-
TGCGCCAGCAGCTCCACCTCGGCCTTCTCGACCGAGCAGTACTTC
CASSSTSAFSTEQYF
>TRBV6-5|TRBD1|TRBJ1-1|-
TGTGCCAGCAGCCGACAGGGGATTCGAACTGAAGCTTTCTTT
CASSRQGIRTEAFF
>TRBV19|-|TRBJ2-7|-
TGTGCCAGTACGGGGGACTTATCTACCTACGAGCAGTACTTC
CASTGDLSTYEQYF
>TRBV6-6|-|TRBJ2-4|once
TGTGCCAGCAGTCAGGGAAACATTCAGTACTTC
CASSQGNIQYF
>TRBV19|-|TRBJ2-7|-
TGTGCCAGTGGTGGGTGGACTTCCTCCGAGCAGTACTTC
CASGGWTSSEQYF
>TRBV6-1|TRBD1|TRBJ1-4|-
TGTGCCAGCAGTACAGGGGGGAAACTGTTTTTT
CASSTGGKLFF
>TRBV5-1|TRBD2|TRBJ2-2|-
TGCGCCAGCAGCCCCGGGACTAGCGCCGGGGAGCTGTTTTTT
CASSPGTSAGELFF
>TRBV19|TRBD2|TRBJ2-5|-
TGTGCCAGTAGTACGACTAGCGGGAGCCAGACCCAGTACTTC
CASSTTSGSQTQYF
>TRBV5-8|TRBD1|TRBJ1-5|-
TGTGCCAGCAGCTTCCCGGGACAGAGATATTTGAGCAATCAGCCCCAGCATTTT
CASSFPGQRYLSNQPQHF
>TRBV10-3|TRBD1|TRBJ1-2|-
TGTGCCATCAGGGTGACAGGGAATAAATATGGCTACACCTTC
CAIRVTGNKYGYTF
>TRBV5-4|TRBD1|TRBJ1-4|-
TGTGCCAGCAGCTCGACCGGGACAGGGTTTGAAAAACTGTTTTTT
CASSSTGTGFEKLFF
>TRBV7-9|TRBD2|TRBJ2-1|-
TGTGCCAGCAGCTTAGTGGGGACTAGCGGATACAATGAGCAGTTCTTC
CASSLVGTSGYNEQFF
>TRBV9|-|TRBJ2-7|-
TGTGCCAGCAGCGTCAGTAGTGGCGAGCAGTACTTC
CASSVSSGEQYF
>TRBV2|-|TRBJ1-6|-
TGTGCCAGCAGTGAAAGGGCAGTTCTGGGACCCCTCCACTTT
CASSERAVLGPLHF
>TRBV6-5|-|TRBJ2-5|few
TGTGCCAGCAGTTACGGGGGGCAAGAGACCCAGTACTTC
CASSYGGQETQYF
>TRBV19|-|TRBJ1-1|-
TGTGCCAGTAGTATCTATCTGATGAACACTGAAGCTTTCTTT
CASSIYLMNTEAFF
>TRBV11-2|-|TRBJ2-7|-
TGTGCCAGCAGAGCAGGGAGCGAGCAGTACTTC
CASRAGSEQYF
>TRBV6-1|TRBD2|TRBJ2-1|-
TGTGCCAGCAGTCGACTAGCGGGGGGTTATGAGCAGTTCTTC
CASSRLAGGYEQFF
>TRBV5-6|-|TRBJ1-1|-
TGTGCCAGCAGCTTGGTAAATGGCAGGGTGAACACTGAAGCTTTCTTT
CASSLVNGRVNTEAFF
>TRBV6-5|-|TRBJ1-6|-
TGTGCCAGCAGTTCGCCTCTGATTAATTCACCCCTCCACTTT
CASSSPLINSPLHF
>TRBV28|-|TRBJ2-5|-
TGTGCCAGCAGTTTCCCGGACTATCGAGAGACCCAGTACTTC
CASSFPDYRETQYF
>TRBV6-5|-|TRBJ2-2|-
TGTGCCAGCAGTTCCCGACAGAACACCGGGGAGCTGTTTTTT
CASSSRQNTGELFF
>TRBV6-1|-|TRBJ1-2|-
TGTGCCAGCACCTGGGCCTCGGGTGGGGAGGGCTACACCTTC
CASTWASGGEGYTF
>TRBV15|-|TRBJ1-5|-
TGTGCCACCAGCAGCTCCCTCGGGGCAGGATCACAGCCCCAGCATTTT
CATSSSLGAGSQPQHF
>TRBV30|-|TRBJ2-7|once
TGTGCCTGGGACAGAACCTACGAGCAGTACTTC
CAWDRTYEQYF
>TRBV30|TRBD1|TRBJ1-2|-
TGTGCCTGGAGTCGCCGGGACAGGGTGGAGGGCTACACCTTC
CAWSRRDRVEGYTF
>TRBV5-6|-|TRBJ1-4|once
TGTGCCAGCAGCTTGGGGACGGTTAATGAAAAACTGTTTTTT
CASSLGTVNEKLFF
>TRBV4-1|-|TRBJ1-2|once
TGCGCCAGCAGCCAAGATCATCCAGGCGACTATGGCTACACCTTC
CASSQDHPGDYGYTF
>TRBV6-5|-|TRBJ2-1|-
TGTGCCAGCAGTTATAGGGCTAGCCAGTCCTACAATGAGCAGTTCTTC
CASSYRASQSYNEQFF
>TRBV6-1|TRBD2|TRBJ2-5|-
TGTGCCAGCTTCCCCGGAACTAGGGGAGGGGAGACCCAGTACTTC
CASFPGTRGGETQYF
>TRBV6-7|TRBD1|TRBJ2-7|-
TGTGCCGGCAGACTGTACAGGGGAATCCACGAGCAGTACTTC
CAGRLYRGIHEQYF
>TRBV11-2|TRBD2|TRBJ2-3|-
TGTGCCAGCAGCTTCCAGCGGGGCGGCACAGATACGCAGTATTTT
CASSFQRGGTDTQYF
>TRBV5-4|-|TRBJ2-7|-
TGTGCCAGCAGTCTAGCGTTCAATTCCGAGCAGTACTTC
CASSLAFNSEQYF
>TRBV10-3|-|TRBJ1-1|-
TGTGCCATCAGCAGGGGGAACACTGAAGCTTTCTTT
CAISRGNTEAFF
>TRBV2|-|TRBJ1-3|-
TGTGCCAGCAGTCAAGACAGTTACTCTGGAAACACCATATATTTT
CASSQDSYSGNTIYF
>TRBV7-8|-|TRBJ2-5|-
TGTGTCAGCAGCTTACGCGGCAGGGACCAAGAGACCCAGTACTTC
CVSSLRGRDQETQYF
>TRBV9|-|TRBJ1-2|-
TGTGCCAGCAGCAGGAATCGGACAGTCAGGGGTTCTAACTATGGCTACACCTTC
CASSRNRTVRGSNYGYTF
>TRBV21-1|-|TRBJ2-4|-
TGTGCCAGCAGCCGACCAGACAGCCGAGCCAAAAACATTCAGTACTTC
CASSRPDSRAKNIQYF
>TRBV5-1|-|TRBJ1-4|once
TGCGCCAGCAGCAACTATACCAAAGGGAGGAAAAAACTGTTTTTT
CASSNYTKGRKKLFF
>TRBV10-1|-|TRBJ2-2|-
TGCGCCAGCAGTGAGATTGTGAACACCGGGGAGCTGTTTTTT
CASSEIVNTGELFF
>TRBV6-6|-|TRBJ1-3|-
TGTGCCATCAACTCTGGAAACACCATATATTTT
CAINSGNTIYF
>TRBV29-1|TRBD1|TRBJ2-5|few
TGCAGCGTTGCACAGGGGGAGACCCAGTACTTC
CSVAQGETQYF
>TRBV30|-|TRBJ1-2|-
TGTGCCTGGAGCGATCCGGGACCCCCTAACTATGGCTACACCTTC
CAWSDPGPPNYGYTF
>TRBV6-5|TRBD1|TRBJ2-7|many
TGTGCCAGCACAGGGGGTCGAGCTAACGAGCAGTACTTC
CASTGGRANEQYF
>TRBV5-4|-|TRBJ1-3|-
TGTGCCAGCAGCTTGGACAATTTTTCTGGAAACACCATATATTTT
CASSLDNFSGNTIYF
>TRBV18|-|TRBJ2-7|-
TGTGCCAGCTCACCACCGTTTGGGACTTACTACGAGCAGTACTTC
CASSPPFGTYYEQYF
>TRBV9|-|TRBJ2-7|-
TGTGCCAGCAGCGTAGGTAGCCTCTCCTACGAGCAGTACTTC
CASSVGSLSYEQYF